This TCR beta chain was found in a study of shared clonotypes between healthy human individuals. The donors were all Caucasian adults (living in Nashville, Tennessee). This CDR3 spans 18 amino acids. Profiled with immunoSEQ multiplex PCR; TCRdb holds only in-frame clones, not every one. The sample lists 600,000 to 800,000 clones, roughly 72% occurring once. This receptor was taken from a woman younger than 45 in good health. The sample comprised memory CD4+ T cells sorted from blood. Sample subset: CD45RA-negative fraction. The chain employs TRBV21-1 and TRBJ1-1; whether TRBD1, the table's D call, matches the DNA was not checked. TRBV21-1 is marked as a pseudogene. CDR3 sequence reads: CASSTEKRQGVMNTEAFF. The CDR3, as DNA: TGTGCCAGCAGCACCGAAAAGCGACAGGGGGTTATGAACACTGAAGCTTTCTTT.